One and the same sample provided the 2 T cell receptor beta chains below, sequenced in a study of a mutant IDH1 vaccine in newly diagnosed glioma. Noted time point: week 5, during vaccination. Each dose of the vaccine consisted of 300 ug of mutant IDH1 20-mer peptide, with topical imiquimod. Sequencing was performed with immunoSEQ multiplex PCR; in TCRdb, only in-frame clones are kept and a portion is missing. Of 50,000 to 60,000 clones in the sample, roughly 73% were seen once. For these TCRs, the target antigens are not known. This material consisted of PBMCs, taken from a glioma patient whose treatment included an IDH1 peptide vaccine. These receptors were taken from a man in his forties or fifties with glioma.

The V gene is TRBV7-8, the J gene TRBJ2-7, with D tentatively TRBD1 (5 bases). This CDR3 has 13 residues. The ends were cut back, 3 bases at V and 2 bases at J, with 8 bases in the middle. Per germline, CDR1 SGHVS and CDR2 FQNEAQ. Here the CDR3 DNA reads TGTGCCAGCAGCTTGACAGAGACCTACGAGCAGTACTTC. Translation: CASSLTETYEQYF.

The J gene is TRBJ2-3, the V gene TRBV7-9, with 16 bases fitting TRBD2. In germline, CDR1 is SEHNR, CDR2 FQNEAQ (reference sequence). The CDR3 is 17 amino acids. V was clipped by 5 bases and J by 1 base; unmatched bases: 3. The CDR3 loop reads CASSHGTSGGGTDTQYF. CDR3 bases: TGTGCCAGCAGCCACGGGACTAGCGGGGGGGGCACAGATACGCAGTATTTT. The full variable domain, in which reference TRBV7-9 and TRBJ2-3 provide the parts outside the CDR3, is DTGVSQNPRHKITKRGQNVTFRCDPISEHNRLYWYRQTLGQGPEFLTYFQNEAQLEKSRLLSDRFSAERPKGSFSTLEIQRTEQGDSAMYLCASSHGTSGGGTDTQYFGPGTRLTVL.